This T cell receptor beta chain is drawn from a study of OX40 agonist ivuxolimab in advanced cancers. At the level of the study: Given to patients was ivuxolimab, an agonistic anti-OX40 (CD134) antibody.

The V and J ends lost 3 bases and 9 bases respectively, with 18 bases between them. CDR1 is SGHTA and CDR2 is FQGNSA in the germline V gene. The CDR3 is made up of 15 amino acids. Regarding the study as a whole: Among patients with partial responses at 0.1-3.0 mg/kg, clonal expansion was among the lowest. CD4+ T cells averaged fewer expanded clones than CD8+ T cells. CD4+ and CD8+ blood T cells expanded clonally by week 6 at 0.1 to 3.0 mg/kg.

Generated by immunoSEQ multiplex PCR, the TCRdb table keeps only in-frame clones and is missing some. The data contain more than 60,000 clones, around 86% of them singletons. A remark on this clone: Its antigen is not known.

V is TRBV7-2 and J is TRBJ2-4; possibly TRBD2 for D (6 bases). The TCR was taken from an adult with an advanced solid tumor such as melanoma, head and neck, liver or kidney cancer. The sequencing here drew on CD4+ or CD8+ T cells sorted from blood, taken in a trial of the OX40 agonist ivuxolimab. The CDR3 DNA is TGTGCCAGCAGCTTCGGGCTTCATCTGGGAGGCATTCAGTACTTC. This sequence encodes CASSFGLHLGGIQYF.